Below, 28 T cell receptor beta chains from the same sample are listed, as sequenced in a study of cytomegalovirus exposure and HLA in healthy donors. This PCR relied on a set of 60 Vbeta primers and 13 Jbeta primers. Sequencing used immunoSEQ multiplex PCR; TCRdb keeps in-frame clones, though not all of them. This table holds approximately 140,000 clones, 70% to 80% found once. The sequenced material came from PBMCs. Receptor source: a woman in her 50s in good health and CMV-seronegative.

Here the CDR3 DNA reads TGTGCCTGGACCTGGGACAGGGGAAACTATGGCTACACCTTC. This encodes CAWTWDRGNYGYTF. This chain connects TRBV30 to TRBJ1-2; 10 positions agree with TRBD1. CDR1 and CDR2 from the germline V gene are GTSNPN and SVGIG (reference sequence). The CDR3 loop spans 14 amino acids. The J segment lost 2 bases and the V segment lost 4 bases, leaving 4 bases of the junction unmatched.

This chain uses TRBV2 with TRBJ1-5; no clear D gene. Trimming stripped 4 bases from V and 0 bases from J, with 10 bases between. This CDR3 comprises 15 residues. Germline V gene sequence: CDR1 SNHLY, CDR2 FYNNEI. In nucleotides, the CDR3 is TGTGCCAGCAGTGTCAGGAGGAATAGCAATCAGCCCCAGCATTTT. This translates into CASSVRRNSNQPQHF.

The CDR3 DNA reads TGTGCCACCAGCAGAGAGTATCGGTATGGCTACACCTTC. Residues: CATSREYRYGYTF. The chain employs TRBV15 and TRBJ1-2; D gene uncertain. Looked up from germline, CDR1 is LNHNV and CDR2 is YYDKDF (reference sequence). Between the trimmed V and J ends, which lost 0 bases and 5 bases, there was a span of 7 bases. The CDR3 is made up of 13 amino acids. The full variable domain, its missing parts supplied by reference TRBV15 and TRBJ1-2, is DAMVIQNPRYQVTQFGKPVTLSCSQTLNHNVMYWYQQKSSQAPKLLFHYYDKDFNNEADTPDNFQSRRPNTSFCFLDIRSPGLGDTAMYLCATSREYRYGYTFGSGTRLTVV.

V usage is TRBV5-1 and J usage is TRBJ2-2; 12 bases match TRBD2. The CDR3 extends over 18 amino acids. V was pared by 1 base and J by 0 bases, with 4 bases of the junction left unmatched. The germline gives CDR1 SGHRS, CDR2 YFSETQ. CDR3 DNA: TGCGCCAGCAGCTTGACTGGACTAGCGGGAACGAACACCGGGGAGCTGTTTTTT. This translates into CASSLTGLAGTNTGELFF.

In DNA form, the CDR3 reads TGTGCCAGCAGCCAAGATCTAGCGAGTCAAGAGACCCAGTACTTC. It yields the protein CASSQDLASQETQYF. This sequence joins TRBV4-2 and TRBJ2-5, with D possibly TRBD2 on 6 matching bases. Germline lookup yields CDR1 LGHNA and CDR2 YNFKEQ. This CDR3 region has 15 residues. Trimming removed 0 bases at V and 2 bases at J, with 10 bases between.

The CDR3 protein is CASSFSQAAGKRHGYTF. In nucleotides, the CDR3 is TGTGCCAGCAGTTTCTCCCAGGCGGCAGGGAAGCGCCATGGCTACACCTTC. The chain is built from TRBV27 and TRBJ1-2; D may be TRBD1 (5 bases). The CDR3 extends over 17 amino acids. With 3 bases removed from V and 6 bases from J, the gap between germline ends came to 23 bases. Germline V CDR1 and CDR2: MNHEY, SMNVEV (reference sequence).

The V and J genes are TRBV29-1 and TRBJ2-7, with TRBD1 identical over 8 bases. This CDR3 region has 12 residues. Germline CDR1 is SQVTM and CDR2 is ANQGSEA. Trimming took 6 bases from V and 3 from J; bases not matched to a gene: 4. CDR3 residues: CSVWTGIYEQYF. The CDR3 DNA follows: TGCAGCGTGTGGACAGGGATCTACGAGCAGTACTTC.

This clone came up once. J is TRBJ2-7 and V is TRBV19; 8 bases match TRBD1. Germline CDR1 and CDR2: LNHDA and SQIVND (reference sequence). V gave up 1 base and J gave up 7 bases; unmatched junction bases: 18. The CDR3 runs to 18 residues. CDR3 sequence: CASSIGAGWQGASGEQYV. In DNA form, the CDR3 reads TGTGCCAGTAGTATAGGGGCCGGTTGGCAGGGGGCCTCGGGAGAGCAGTACGTC.

The rearrangement links TRBV29-1 to TRBJ2-2; 10 bases match TRBD2. The CDR3 consists of 15 residues. V trimming: 7 bases; J trimming: 1 base; junction bases outside the gene matches: 6. The germline CDR1 and CDR2 sequences are SQVTM and ANQGSEA. CDR3: CSALTSGVNTGELFF. The CDR3 nucleotides are TGCAGCGCCCTTACTAGCGGGGTGAACACCGGGGAGCTGTTTTTT.

This chain joins TRBV5-8 and TRBJ2-5; possible D gene TRBD1, 6 bases. The CDR3 is 13 residues long. In germline, CDR1 is SGHTS, CDR2 YDEGEE. V shed 2 bases and J shed 3 bases, with 8 bases lying between them. The CDR3: CASSFTGKETQYF. In nucleotides, the CDR3 is TGTGCCAGCAGCTTTACAGGGAAAGAGACCCAGTACTTC.

As regards this clone: The junction departs from germline at one end; a sequencing error may be responsible. This chain joins TRBV10-2 and TRBJ2-1; 7 nucleotides line up with TRBD2. This CDR3 has 15 amino acids. In germline, CDR1 is WSHSY, CDR2 SAAADI. In nucleotides, the CDR3 is TGCGCCAGCAGGGAGTGGGACCGGGAGGACAATGAGCAGTTCTTC. Protein product: CASREWDREDNEQFF.

The genes are TRBV9 and TRBJ2-3; 7 bases map to TRBD2. Per the germline V gene, CDR1 is SGDLS and CDR2 is YYNGEE. The CDR3 length is 15 residues. Trimming at V came to 4 bases and at J to 0 bases, leaving 5 bases not matched to a gene. The chain's CDR3 is CASSSWGGSTDTQYF. CDR3 sequence (DNA): TGTGCCAGCAGCTCCTGGGGGGGGAGCACAGATACGCAGTATTTT. Together with reference TRBV9 and TRBJ2-3, the CDR3 gives the full variable domain: DSGVTQTPKHLITATGQRVTLRCSPRSGDLSVYWYQQSLDQGLQFLIQYYNGEERAKGNILERFSAQQFPDLHSELNLSSLELGDSALYFCASSSWGGSTDTQYFGPGTRLTVL.

The chain has TRBV6-6 and TRBJ1-1, with unresolved D. This CDR3 region has 12 residues. Trimming cost V 8 bases and J 1 base, with 8 bases left between them. Germline V gene data show CDR1 as MNHNY and CDR2 as SVGAGI (reference sequence). CDR3 sequence: CASRTGNTEAFF. CDR3 in DNA: TGTGCCAGCCGGACTGGGAACACTGAAGCTTTCTTT.

V gene TRBV29-1 combines with J gene TRBJ1-1, with D possibly being TRBD1 (6 bases). CDR3 length equals 16 residues. V lost 7 bases to trimming and J lost 0 bases, with 21 bases between them. The germline V gene has CDR1 SQVTM and CDR2 ANQGSEA. CDR3 protein: CSARAKGVRMNTEAFF. CDR3 DNA sequence: TGCAGCGCTCGTGCGAAGGGGGTTCGGATGAACACTGAAGCTTTCTTT.

This rearrangement joins TRBV7-3 to TRBJ2-3; 8 bases line up with TRBD1. This CDR3 is built from 15 residues. CDR1 is SGHTA, CDR2 FQGTGA, per germline. The V segment lost 5 bases and the J segment 3 bases; nucleotides outside the gene matches: 7. As DNA, the CDR3 is TGTGCCAGCAGCATTCGGACAGGGAGTACAGATACGCAGTATTTT. Its protein product is CASSIRTGSTDTQYF.

V usage is TRBV27 and J usage is TRBJ1-2, with a weak D call TRBD1 (5 bases). From germline, CDR1 is MNHEY and CDR2 SMNVEV (reference sequence). The CDR3 is 17 residues long. V lost 0 bases, J lost 2 bases, and 16 bases lay in between. The CDR3 loop reads CASSLSLRPGGNYGYTF. CDR3 nucleotides: TGTGCCAGCAGTTTATCGCTTCGGCCCGGGGGAAACTATGGCTACACCTTC.

This sequence joins TRBV19 and TRBJ2-2; weak D call: TRBD2 (6 bases). Germline lookup yields CDR1 LNHDA and CDR2 SQIVND (reference sequence). The CDR3 extends over 14 amino acids. Deletions cut 5 bases from V and 1 base from J, with 8 bases between. CDR3 sequence: CASSVGGNTGELFF. In nucleotides, the CDR3 is TGTGCCAGTAGTGTGGGGGGGAACACCGGGGAGCTGTTTTTT.

The gene calls are TRBV10-3 and TRBJ2-3; D possibly corresponds to TRBD1 (6 bases). The V end was cut by 6 bases, the J end by 6 bases, with 19 bases between. Germline CDR1 is ENHRY and CDR2 is SYGVKD. The CDR3 has 15 residues. CDR3: CAIRTTGSLRDTQYF. DNA of the CDR3: TGTGCCATCAGGACTACAGGGTCCCTACGTGATACGCAGTATTTT.

This clone was counted only a few times. The J gene is TRBJ2-1, the V gene TRBV7-8, with 9 bases that match TRBD2. Germline V gene lookup returns CDR1 SGHVS and CDR2 FQNEAQ. The V and J ends lost 1 base and 6 bases, in that order; junction bases with no gene match: 4. CDR3 length: 15 amino acids. The CDR3 DNA follows: TGTGCCAGCAGCTTAGGACTAGCGGAGCGCAATGAGCAGTTCTTC. Translating it yields CASSLGLAERNEQFF.

The rearrangement uses TRBV20-1 and TRBJ2-1; 9 nucleotides line up with TRBD2. The CDR3 has 11 residues. J lost 10 bases, V lost 6 bases, and 4 bases had no gene match. Germline V CDR1 and CDR2: DFQATT, SNEGSKA (reference sequence). In DNA, the CDR3 is TGCAGTGCCGTAGCGGGAGAGGAGCAGTTCTTC. Protein sequence: CSAVAGEEQFF.

This clone turned up a few times. The genes are TRBV7-8 and TRBJ1-2; D gene unclear. Germline CDR1 is SGHVS and CDR2 is FQNEAQ. V was clipped by 5 bases and J by 2 bases, with 9 bases between them. The CDR3 spans 13 residues. The CDR3 loop reads CASSHDGNYGYTF. DNA for the CDR3: TGTGCCAGCAGCCACGACGGGAACTATGGCTACACCTTC.

The table lists this clone with a few counts. The chain is built from TRBV9 and TRBJ2-7; 9 bases agree with TRBD2. Germline CDR1 reads SGDLS; CDR2 reads YYNGEE. V lost 2 bases, J lost 7 bases, and 7 bases stayed unmatched. This CDR3 is 14 amino acids long. DNA of the CDR3: TGTGCCAGCAGCGTTCTAGCGGGATCGCGGGAGCAGTACTTC. Translating gives CASSVLAGSREQYF.

As DNA, the CDR3 is TGTGCCAGCAGCTTAGGAGAAACCAATCAGCCCCAGCATTTT. It encodes CASSLGETNQPQHF. The chain has TRBV11-2 and TRBJ1-5; D unresolved. V was pared by 1 base and J by 3 bases, with 7 bases between. The germline gives CDR1 SGHAT, CDR2 FQNNGV. CDR3 size: 14 residues.

The chain has TRBV4-3 and TRBJ2-1, with TRBD2 identical over 9 bases. The CDR3 sequence is 15 residues long. Unmatched junction bases numbered 2, after V lost 2 bases and J lost 3 bases. Per the germline V gene, CDR1 is LGHNA and CDR2 is YSLEER. CDR3 in amino acids: CASSQLAGVYNEQFF. The CDR3 DNA is TGCGCCAGCAGCCAATTAGCGGGAGTCTACAATGAGCAGTTCTTC.

In nucleotides, the CDR3 is TGTGCCAGCAGTTTGGGAGGAAACACTGAAGCTTTCTTT. Protein sequence: CASSLGGNTEAFF. The V gene is TRBV28, the J gene TRBJ1-1; the D is unclear. The germline V and J ends were trimmed by 3 bases and 2 bases, with 7 bases remaining between them. Per germline, CDR1 MDHEN and CDR2 SYDVKM. The CDR3 is 13 amino acids.

The chain uses TRBV7-2 and TRBJ1-5, with a weak D call TRBD1 (6 bases). Deletions cut 8 bases from V and 7 bases from J, with 15 bases between. This CDR3 region has 13 residues. Germline loops: CDR1 SGHTA, CDR2 FQGNSA. CDR3 residues: CASRRDTGQPQHF. The CDR3, as DNA: TGTGCCAGCCGCCGGGACACAGGACAGCCCCAGCATTTT.

The gene calls are TRBV7-6 and TRBJ2-2; 7 bases line up with TRBD2. The length of the CDR3 is 15 residues. Germline V CDR1 and CDR2: SGHVS, FNYEAQ. The V segment lost 3 bases and the J segment 8 bases; nucleotides outside the gene matches: 9. The CDR3 nucleotides read TGTGCCAGCAGCTTCGTGGCGGGAGAAGGAGGGGAGCTGTTTTTT. As protein: CASSFVAGEGGELFF.

The chain employs TRBV25-1 and TRBJ1-2; 7 bases map to TRBD1. Germline lookup yields CDR1 MGHDK and CDR2 SYGVNS. The CDR3 has 13 amino acids. V lost 4 bases to trimming and J lost 4 bases; unmatched junction nucleotides: 3. The CDR3 sequence is CASSVQGFYGYTF. CDR3 DNA: TGTGCCAGCAGTGTACAGGGGTTCTATGGCTACACCTTC.